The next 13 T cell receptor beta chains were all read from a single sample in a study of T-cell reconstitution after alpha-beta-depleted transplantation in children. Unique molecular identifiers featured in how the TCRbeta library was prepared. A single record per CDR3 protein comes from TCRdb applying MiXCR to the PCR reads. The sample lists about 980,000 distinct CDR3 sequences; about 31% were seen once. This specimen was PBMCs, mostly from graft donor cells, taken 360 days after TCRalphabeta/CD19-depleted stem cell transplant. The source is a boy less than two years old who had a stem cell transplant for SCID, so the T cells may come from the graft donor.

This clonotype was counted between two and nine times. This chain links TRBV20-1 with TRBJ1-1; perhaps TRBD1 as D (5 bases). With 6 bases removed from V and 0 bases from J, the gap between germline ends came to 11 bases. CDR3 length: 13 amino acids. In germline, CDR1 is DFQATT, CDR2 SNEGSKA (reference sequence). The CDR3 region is CSAQDSLNTEAFF. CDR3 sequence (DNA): TGCAGTGCCCAAGACAGCTTGAACACTGAAGCTTTCTTT.

The CDR3 here is CASSKGIAGGREYF. CDR3 in DNA: TGTGCCAGCAGTAAGGGGATAGCGGGGGGGCGAGAATATTTT. The chain combines TRBV28 with TRBJ2-3, with 11 bases aligning to TRBD2. Germline V gives CDR1 MDHEN, CDR2 SYDVKM. Trimming at V came to 5 bases and at J to 15 bases, leaving 13 bases not matched to a gene. CDR3 length: 14 amino acids.

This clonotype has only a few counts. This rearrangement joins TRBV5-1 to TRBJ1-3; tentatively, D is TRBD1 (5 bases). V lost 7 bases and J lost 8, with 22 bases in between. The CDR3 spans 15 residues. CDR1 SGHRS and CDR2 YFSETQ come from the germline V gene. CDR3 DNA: TGCGCCAGCCGTCCCCAGGGTAGAAGTCCGGACACCATATATTTT. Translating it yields CASRPQGRSPDTIYF.

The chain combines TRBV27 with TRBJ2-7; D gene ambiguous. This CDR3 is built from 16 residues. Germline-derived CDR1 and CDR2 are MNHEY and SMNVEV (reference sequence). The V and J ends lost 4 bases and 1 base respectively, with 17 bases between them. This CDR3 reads CASSSLGTRRSYEQYF. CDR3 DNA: TGTGCCAGCAGTTCCTTGGGAACCAGAAGGTCCTACGAGCAGTACTTC.

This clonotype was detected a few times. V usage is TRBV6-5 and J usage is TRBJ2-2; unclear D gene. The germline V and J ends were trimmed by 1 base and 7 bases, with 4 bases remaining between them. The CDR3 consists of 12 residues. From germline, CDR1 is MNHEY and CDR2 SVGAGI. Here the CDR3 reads CASSYWDGELFF. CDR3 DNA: TGTGCCAGCAGTTACTGGGACGGGGAGCTGTTTTTT.

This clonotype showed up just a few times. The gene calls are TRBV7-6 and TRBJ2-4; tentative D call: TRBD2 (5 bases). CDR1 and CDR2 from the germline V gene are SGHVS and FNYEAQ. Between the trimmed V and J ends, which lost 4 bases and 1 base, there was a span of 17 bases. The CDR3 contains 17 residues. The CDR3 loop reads CASSSRETPTAKNIQYF. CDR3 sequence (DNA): TGTGCCAGCAGCTCGAGGGAGACCCCTACGGCCAAAAACATTCAGTACTTC.

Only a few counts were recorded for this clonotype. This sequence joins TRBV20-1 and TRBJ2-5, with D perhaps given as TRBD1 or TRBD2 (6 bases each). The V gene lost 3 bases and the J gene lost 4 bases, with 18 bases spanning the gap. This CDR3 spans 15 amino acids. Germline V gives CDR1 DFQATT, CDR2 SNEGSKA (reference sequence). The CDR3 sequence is CSASPSLGGPETQYF. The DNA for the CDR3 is TGCAGTGCTAGTCCTTCACTAGGGGGGCCAGAGACCCAGTACTTC.

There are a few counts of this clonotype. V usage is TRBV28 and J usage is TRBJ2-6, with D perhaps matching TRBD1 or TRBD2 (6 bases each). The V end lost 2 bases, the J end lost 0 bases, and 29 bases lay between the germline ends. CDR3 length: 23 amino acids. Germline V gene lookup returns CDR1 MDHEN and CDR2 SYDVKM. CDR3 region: CASSLGGRWGPGQFPSGANVLTF. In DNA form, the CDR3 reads TGTGCCAGCAGTTTAGGGGGGCGGTGGGGTCCCGGACAGTTTCCCTCTGGGGCCAACGTCCTGACTTTC.

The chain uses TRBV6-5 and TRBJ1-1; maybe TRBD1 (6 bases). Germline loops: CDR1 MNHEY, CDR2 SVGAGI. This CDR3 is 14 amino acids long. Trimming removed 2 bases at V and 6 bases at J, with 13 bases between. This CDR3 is CASSYIGGTAEAFF. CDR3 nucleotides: TGTGCCAGCAGTTACATAGGGGGTACAGCTGAAGCTTTCTTT.

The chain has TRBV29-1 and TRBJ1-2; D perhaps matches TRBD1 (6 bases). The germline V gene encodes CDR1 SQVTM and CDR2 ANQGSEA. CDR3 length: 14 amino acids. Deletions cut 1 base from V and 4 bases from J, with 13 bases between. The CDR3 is CSVEVWGAGYGYTF. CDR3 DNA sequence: TGCAGCGTTGAAGTATGGGGGGCTGGCTATGGCTACACCTTC. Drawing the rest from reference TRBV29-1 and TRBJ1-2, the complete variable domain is SAVISQKPSRDICQRGTSLTIQCQVDSQVTMMFWYRQQPGQSLTLIATANQGSEATYESGFVIDKFPISRPNLTFSTLTVSNMSPEDSSIYLCSVEVWGAGYGYTFGSGTRLTVV.

CDR3 DNA sequence: TGTGCCAGCAGTGAAGTGGGGACAGGGGACCTCCATTTTCGAGGAGCCCTCCACTTT. It translates to CASSEVGTGDLHFRGALHF. This sequence joins TRBV6-1 and TRBJ1-6, with 10 bases aligning to TRBD1. CDR3 length: 19 residues. From germline, CDR1 is MNHNS and CDR2 SASEGT. Trimming cost V 1 base and J 14 bases; bases outside gene matches: 20.

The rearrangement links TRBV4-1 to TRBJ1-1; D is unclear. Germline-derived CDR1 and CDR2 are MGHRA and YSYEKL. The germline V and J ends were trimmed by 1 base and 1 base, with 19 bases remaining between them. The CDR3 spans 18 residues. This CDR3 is CASSQVVLAGTANTEAFF. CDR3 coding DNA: TGCGCCAGCAGCCAAGTGGTTTTAGCGGGAACCGCGAACACTGAAGCTTTCTTT.

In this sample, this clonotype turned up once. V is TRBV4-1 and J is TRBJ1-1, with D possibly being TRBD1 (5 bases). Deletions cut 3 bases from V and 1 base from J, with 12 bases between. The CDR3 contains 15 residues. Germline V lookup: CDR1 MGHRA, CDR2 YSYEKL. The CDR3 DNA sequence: TGCGCCAGCAGCCACATCGGGGGTCCGAACACTGAAGCTTTCTTT. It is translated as CASSHIGGPNTEAFF.